The clone carrying this T cell receptor beta chain was detected once. What it recognizes is unknown. Reverse transcription of about 0.5 to 1 ug RNA used random hexamers. Amplification of TCR beta CDR3 used immunoSEQ multiplex PCR across 54 Vbeta and 13 Jbeta. In TCRdb, the immunoSEQ multiplex PCR reads were re-called with MiXCR into one record per CDR3 protein. Of around 200,000 distinct CDR3 sequences in the sample, 90% to 95% were seen once. The data belong to a study of CD8 T cells in Susac syndrome. V lost 6 bases, J lost 4 bases, and 7 bases lay in between. The CDR3 covers 11 residues. Germline CDR1 reads DFQATT; CDR2 reads SNEGSKA (reference sequence). Findings and caveats of the study: The study recognized that the number of individuals in its TCR sequencing and HLA analysis was relatively small.

The rearrangement uses TRBV20-1 and TRBJ2-1; D is ambiguous. Material for sequencing was CD4+ T cells from PBMCs. The clonotype originates from a human donor in good health. CDR3 nucleotide sequence: TGCAGTGCCTCGGTATACAATGAGCAGTTCTTC. Protein: CSASVYNEQFF.